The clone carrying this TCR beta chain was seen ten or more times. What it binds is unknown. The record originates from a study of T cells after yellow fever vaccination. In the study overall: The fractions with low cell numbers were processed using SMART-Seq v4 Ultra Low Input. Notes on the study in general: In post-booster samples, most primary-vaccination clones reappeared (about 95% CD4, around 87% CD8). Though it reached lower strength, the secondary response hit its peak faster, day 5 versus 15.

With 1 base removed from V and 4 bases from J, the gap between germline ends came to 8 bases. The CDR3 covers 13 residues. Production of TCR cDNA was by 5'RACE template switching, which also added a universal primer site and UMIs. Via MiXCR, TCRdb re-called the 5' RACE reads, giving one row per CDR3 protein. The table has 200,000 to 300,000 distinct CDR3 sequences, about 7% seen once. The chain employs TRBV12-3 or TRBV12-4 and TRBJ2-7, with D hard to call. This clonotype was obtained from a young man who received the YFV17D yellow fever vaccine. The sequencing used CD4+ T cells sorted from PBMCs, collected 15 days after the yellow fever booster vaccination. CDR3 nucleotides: TGTGCCAGCAGTTTAGGGCGGATTTACGAGCAGTACTTC. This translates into CASSLGRIYEQYF.